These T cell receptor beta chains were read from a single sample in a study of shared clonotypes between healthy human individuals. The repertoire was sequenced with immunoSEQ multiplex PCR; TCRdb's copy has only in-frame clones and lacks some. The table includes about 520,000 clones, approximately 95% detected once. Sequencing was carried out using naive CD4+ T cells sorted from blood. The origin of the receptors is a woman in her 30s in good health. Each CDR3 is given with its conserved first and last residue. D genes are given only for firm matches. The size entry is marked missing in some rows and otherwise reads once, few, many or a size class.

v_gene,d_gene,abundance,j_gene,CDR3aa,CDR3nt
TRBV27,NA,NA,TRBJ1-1,CASSLRENTEAFF,TGTGCCAGCAGTTTAAGGGAGAACACTGAAGCTTTCTTT
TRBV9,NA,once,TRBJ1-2,CASSVLGGGYGYTF,TGTGCCAGCAGCGTTTTGGGGGGTGGCTATGGCTACACCTTC
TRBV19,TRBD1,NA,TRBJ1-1,CASSRTGGSHLNTEAFF,TGTGCCAGTAGTAGGACAGGGGGCTCCCATCTAAACACTGAAGCTTTCTTT
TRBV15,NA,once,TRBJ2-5,CATSRVFVGLQETQYF,TGTGCCACCAGCAGAGTCTTTGTGGGCTTACAAGAGACCCAGTACTTC
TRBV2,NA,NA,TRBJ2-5,CASSDLRAHKTQYF,TGTGCCAGCAGTGATTTACGGGCCCACAAGACCCAGTACTTC
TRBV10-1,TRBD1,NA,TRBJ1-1,CASSRTGMGAFF,TGCGCCAGCAGTAGGACAGGGATGGGAGCTTTCTTT
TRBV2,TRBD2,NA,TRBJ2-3,CASSELAGDVKDTQYF,TGTGCCAGCAGTGAATTAGCGGGAGATGTTAAAGATACGCAGTATTTT
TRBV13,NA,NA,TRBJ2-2,CASTLGSGLNTGELFF,TGTGCCAGCACCCTAGGTTCAGGATTGAACACCGGGGAGCTGTTTTTT
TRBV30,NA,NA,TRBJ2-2,CANPRVGVANTGELFF,TGTGCCAATCCGCGGGTAGGGGTTGCGAACACCGGGGAGCTGTTTTTT
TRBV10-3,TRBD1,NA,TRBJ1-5,CAIKEGTESYSNQPQHF,TGTGCCATCAAAGAGGGGACAGAATCCTATAGCAATCAGCCCCAGCATTTT
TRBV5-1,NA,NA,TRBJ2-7,CASSLAGHRAKGEQYF,TGCGCCAGCAGCTTGGCCGGTCACAGGGCGAAGGGCGAGCAGTACTTC
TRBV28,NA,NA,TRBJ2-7,CASTDLGPTPPQYF,TGTGCCAGCACCGATCTAGGGCCAACCCCGCCGCAGTACTTC
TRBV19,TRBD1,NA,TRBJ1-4,CASSMTGGRDEKLFF,TGTGCCAGTAGTATGACAGGGGGCCGTGATGAAAAACTGTTTTTT
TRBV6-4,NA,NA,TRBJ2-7,CASSGRPREQYF,TGTGCCAGCAGTGGACGGCCGCGCGAGCAGTACTTC
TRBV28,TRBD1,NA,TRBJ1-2,CASSLRQGYGYTF,TGTGCCAGCAGTTTAAGACAGGGGTACGGCTACACCTTC
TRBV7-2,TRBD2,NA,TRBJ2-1,CASTPLAGGNEQFF,TGTGCCAGCACCCCCCTAGCGGGAGGTAATGAGCAGTTCTTC
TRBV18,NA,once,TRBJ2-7,CASSPRGRYEQYF,TGTGCCAGCTCACCACGCGGCCGCTACGAGCAGTACTTC
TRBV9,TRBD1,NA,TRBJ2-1,CASSVARGHKSEQFF,TGTGCCAGCAGCGTAGCGAGGGGGCACAAATCTGAGCAGTTCTTC
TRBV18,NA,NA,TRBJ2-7,CASSPLNTGEQYF,TGTGCCAGCTCACCATTAAATACGGGCGAGCAGTACTTC
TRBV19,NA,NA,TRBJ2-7,CASSTLTGPYEQYF,TGTGCCAGTAGTACATTGACTGGGCCCTACGAGCAGTACTTC
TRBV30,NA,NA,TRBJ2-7,CAWNRDTRRGEQYF,TGTGCCTGGAACCGGGACACCCGGCGGGGCGAGCAGTACTTC
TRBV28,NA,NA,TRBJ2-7,CASSFLDGSSYEQYF,TGTGCCAGCAGTTTCCTGGACGGGAGCTCCTACGAGCAGTACTTC
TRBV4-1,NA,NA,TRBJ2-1,CASSHPESYNEQFF,TGCGCCAGCAGCCACCCTGAGAGCTACAATGAGCAGTTCTTC
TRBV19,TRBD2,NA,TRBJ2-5,CASSSLAGGRETQYF,TGTGCCAGTAGTTCCCTAGCGGGAGGAAGAGAGACCCAGTACTTC
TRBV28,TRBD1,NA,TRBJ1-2,CASRIPGQTYGYTF,TGTGCCAGCAGGATCCCGGGACAGACCTATGGCTACACCTTC